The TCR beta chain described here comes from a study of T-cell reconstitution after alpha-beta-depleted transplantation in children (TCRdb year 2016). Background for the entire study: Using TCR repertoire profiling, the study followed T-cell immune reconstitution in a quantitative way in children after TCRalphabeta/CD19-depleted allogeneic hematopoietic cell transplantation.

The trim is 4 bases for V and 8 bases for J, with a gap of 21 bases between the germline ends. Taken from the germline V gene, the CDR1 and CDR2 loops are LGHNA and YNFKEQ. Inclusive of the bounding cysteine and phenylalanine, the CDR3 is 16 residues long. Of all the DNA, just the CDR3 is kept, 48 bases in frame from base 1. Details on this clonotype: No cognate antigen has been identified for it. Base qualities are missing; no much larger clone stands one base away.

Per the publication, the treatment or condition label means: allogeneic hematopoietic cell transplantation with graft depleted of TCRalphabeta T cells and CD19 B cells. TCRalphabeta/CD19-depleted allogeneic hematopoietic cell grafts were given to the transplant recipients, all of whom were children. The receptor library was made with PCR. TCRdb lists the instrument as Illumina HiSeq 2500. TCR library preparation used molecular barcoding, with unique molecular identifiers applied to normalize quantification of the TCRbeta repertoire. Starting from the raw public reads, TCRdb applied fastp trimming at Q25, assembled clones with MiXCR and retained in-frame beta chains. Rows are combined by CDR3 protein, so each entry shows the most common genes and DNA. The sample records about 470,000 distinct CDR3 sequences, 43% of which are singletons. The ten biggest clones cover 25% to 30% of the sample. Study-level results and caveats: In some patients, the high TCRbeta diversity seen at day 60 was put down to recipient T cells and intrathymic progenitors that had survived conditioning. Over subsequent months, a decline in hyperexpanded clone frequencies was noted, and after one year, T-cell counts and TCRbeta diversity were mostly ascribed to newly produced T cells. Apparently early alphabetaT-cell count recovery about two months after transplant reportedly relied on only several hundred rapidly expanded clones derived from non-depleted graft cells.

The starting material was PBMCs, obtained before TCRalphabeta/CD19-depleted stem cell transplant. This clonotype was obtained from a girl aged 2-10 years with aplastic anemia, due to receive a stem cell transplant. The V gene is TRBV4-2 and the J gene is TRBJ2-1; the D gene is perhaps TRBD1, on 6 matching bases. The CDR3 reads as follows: CASSPLKGDGDDEQFF. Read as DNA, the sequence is TGTGCCAGCAGCCCTCTAAAGGGGGACGGGGACGATGAGCAGTTCTTC.